The sequence of this T cell receptor beta chain was determined in a study of CD8 T cells in Susac syndrome. CDR3 length: 15 residues. CDR1 and CDR2 from the germline V gene are SGHRS and YFSETQ. V lost 2 bases, J lost 8 bases, and 7 bases stayed unmatched. Reverse transcription of roughly 0.5 to 1 ug RNA was carried out with random hexamers. TCRdb reprocessed the immunoSEQ multiplex PCR reads via MiXCR and lists one record per CDR3 protein. The sample has about 19,000 distinct CDR3 sequences; approximately 95% are singletons. Regarding this clonotype: The antigen remains undetermined.

Points from the study as a whole: The study's TCR sequencing and HLA analysis drew on a certain number of individuals. That number was acknowledged as relatively small.

V is TRBV5-1 and J is TRBJ2-1; the match to TRBD2 covers 10 bases. The sequence derives from a human donor in good health. The specimen sequenced was CD8+ T cells from PBMCs. This CDR3 is CASSFTSGTVHEQFF. As DNA, the CDR3 is TGCGCCAGCAGCTTTACTAGCGGGACCGTTCATGAGCAGTTCTTC.